This entry describes one TCR beta chain. Its antigen is still unknown. The V gene lost 5 bases and the J gene lost 7 bases, with 18 bases spanning the gap. The germline CDR1 and CDR2 sequences are SQVTM and ANQGSEA. The CDR3 sequence is 13 residues long. This record belongs to a study of post-analysis software for immune sequencing data. Study-wide findings and caveats: Included in a set of about 5 TRBV segments more frequent in patients than controls were TRBV5-6, TRBV5-1 and TRBV20-1. Diversity measured as normalized Chao1 was significantly lower in multiple sclerosis patients than in controls. Strong co-clustering by F measure linked samples that shared a preparation batch.

The authors incorporated unique molecular identifiers into the TCR beta cDNA libraries. TCRdb called the PCR reads again in MiXCR, with one record for every CDR3 protein. The table records approximately 730,000 distinct CDR3 sequences, less than 35% of them present only once. Material: blood. V and J are TRBV29-1 and TRBJ2-7, with no clear D. This receptor was identified in a girl under 18 with multiple sclerosis. In nucleotides, the CDR3 is TGCAGCGTTACCGGAAGCACGAGAGGAGAGCAGTACTTC. It codes for CSVTGSTRGEQYF.